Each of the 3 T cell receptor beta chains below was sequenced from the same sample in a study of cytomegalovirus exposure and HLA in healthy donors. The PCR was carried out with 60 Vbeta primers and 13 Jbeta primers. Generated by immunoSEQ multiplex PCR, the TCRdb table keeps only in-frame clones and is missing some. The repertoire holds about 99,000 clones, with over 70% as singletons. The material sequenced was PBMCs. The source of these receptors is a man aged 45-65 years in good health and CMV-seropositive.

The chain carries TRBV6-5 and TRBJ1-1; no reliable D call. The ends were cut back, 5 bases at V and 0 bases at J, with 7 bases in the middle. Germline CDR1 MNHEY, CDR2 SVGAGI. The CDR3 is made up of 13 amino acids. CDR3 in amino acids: CASSPYLNTEAFF. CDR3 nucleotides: TGTGCCAGCAGTCCCTATCTGAACACTGAAGCTTTCTTT.

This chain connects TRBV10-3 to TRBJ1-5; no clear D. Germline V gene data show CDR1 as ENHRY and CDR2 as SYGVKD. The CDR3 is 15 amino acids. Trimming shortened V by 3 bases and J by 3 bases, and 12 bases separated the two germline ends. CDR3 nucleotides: TGTGCCATCAGTGACGCCTTAGGAGACAATCAGCCCCAGCATTTT. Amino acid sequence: CAISDALGDNQPQHF.

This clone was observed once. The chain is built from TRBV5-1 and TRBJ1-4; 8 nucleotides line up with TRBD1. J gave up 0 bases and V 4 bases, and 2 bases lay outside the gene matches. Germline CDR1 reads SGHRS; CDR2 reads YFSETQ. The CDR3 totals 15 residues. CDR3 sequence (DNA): TGCGCCAGCAGCAAGGACAGGGCAACTAATGAAAAACTGTTTTTT. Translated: CASSKDRATNEKLFF.